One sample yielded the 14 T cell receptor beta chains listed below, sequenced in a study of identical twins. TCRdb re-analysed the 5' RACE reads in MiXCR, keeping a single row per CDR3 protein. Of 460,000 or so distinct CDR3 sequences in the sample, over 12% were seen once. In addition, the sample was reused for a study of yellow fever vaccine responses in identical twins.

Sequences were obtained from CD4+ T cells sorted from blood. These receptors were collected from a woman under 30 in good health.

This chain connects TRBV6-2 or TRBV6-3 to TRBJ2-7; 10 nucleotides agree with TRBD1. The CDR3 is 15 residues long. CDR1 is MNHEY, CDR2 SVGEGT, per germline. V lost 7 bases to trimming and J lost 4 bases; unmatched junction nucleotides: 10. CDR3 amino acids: CASIRAGTGVYEQYF. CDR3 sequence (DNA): TGTGCCAGCATTCGTGCCGGGACAGGGGTATACGAGCAGTACTTC.

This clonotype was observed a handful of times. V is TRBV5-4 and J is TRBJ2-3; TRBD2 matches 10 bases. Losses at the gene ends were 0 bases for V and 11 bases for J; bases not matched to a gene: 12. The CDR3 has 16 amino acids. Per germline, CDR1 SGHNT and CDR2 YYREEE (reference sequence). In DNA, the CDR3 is TGTGCCAGCAGCTTGGCGACCGGGACTAGCGTAAAGGAGCAGTATTTT. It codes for CASSLATGTSVKEQYF. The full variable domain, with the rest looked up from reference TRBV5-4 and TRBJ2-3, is ETGVTQSPTHLIKTRGQQVTLRCSSQSGHNTVSWYQQALGQGPQFIFQYYREEENGRGNFPPRFSGLQFPNYSSELNVNALELDDSALYLCASSLATGTSVKEQYFGPGTRLTVL.

The CDR3 DNA reads as TGCAGCGTTGGCGGGGGAGGCGTTGAGCAGTTCTTC. Translation gives CSVGGGGVEQFF. The V gene is TRBV29-1, the J gene TRBJ2-1, with 7 bases identical to TRBD2. CDR3 size: 12 residues. J gave up 9 bases and V 4 bases, and 6 bases lay outside the gene matches. Germline loops: CDR1 SQVTM, CDR2 ANQGSEA.

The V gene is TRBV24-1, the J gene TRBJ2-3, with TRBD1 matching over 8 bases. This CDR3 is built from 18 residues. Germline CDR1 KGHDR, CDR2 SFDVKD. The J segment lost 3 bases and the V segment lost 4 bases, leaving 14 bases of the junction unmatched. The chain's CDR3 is CATSEPSIGQGRTDTQYF. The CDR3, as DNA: TGTGCCACCAGTGAACCCTCAATCGGACAGGGCCGTACAGATACGCAGTATTTT.

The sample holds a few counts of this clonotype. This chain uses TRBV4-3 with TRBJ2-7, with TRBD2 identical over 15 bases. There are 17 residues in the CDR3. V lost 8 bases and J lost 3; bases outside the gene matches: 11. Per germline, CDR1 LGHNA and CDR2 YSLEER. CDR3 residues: CASWPGLAGGFIYEQYF. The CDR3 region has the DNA TGCGCCAGCTGGCCGGGACTAGCGGGAGGCTTTATCTACGAGCAGTACTTC.

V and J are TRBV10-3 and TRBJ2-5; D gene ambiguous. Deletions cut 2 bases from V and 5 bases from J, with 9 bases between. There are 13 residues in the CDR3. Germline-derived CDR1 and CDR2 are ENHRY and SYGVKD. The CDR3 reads CAISEQTAETQYF. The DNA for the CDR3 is TGTGCCATCAGTGAGCAGACTGCGGAGACCCAGTACTTC.

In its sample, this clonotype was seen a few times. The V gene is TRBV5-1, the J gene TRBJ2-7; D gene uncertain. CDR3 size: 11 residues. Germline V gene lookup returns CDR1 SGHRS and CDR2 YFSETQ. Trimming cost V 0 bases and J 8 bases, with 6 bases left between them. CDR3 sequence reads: CASSLESKQYF. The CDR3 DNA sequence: TGCGCCAGCAGCTTGGAATCTAAGCAGTACTTC. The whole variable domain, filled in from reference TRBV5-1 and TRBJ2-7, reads KAGVTQTPRYLIKTRGQQVTLSCSPISGHRSVSWYQQTPGQGLQFLFEYFSETQRNKGNFPGRFSGRQFSNSRSEMNVSTLELGDSALYLCASSLESKQYFGPGTRLTVT.

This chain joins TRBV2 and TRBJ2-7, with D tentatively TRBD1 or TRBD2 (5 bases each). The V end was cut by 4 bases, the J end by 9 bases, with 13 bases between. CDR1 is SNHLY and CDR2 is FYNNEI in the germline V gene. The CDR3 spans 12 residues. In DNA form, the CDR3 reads TGTGCCAGCAGTGGGGACCATTTAACGCAGTACTTC. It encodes CASSGDHLTQYF.

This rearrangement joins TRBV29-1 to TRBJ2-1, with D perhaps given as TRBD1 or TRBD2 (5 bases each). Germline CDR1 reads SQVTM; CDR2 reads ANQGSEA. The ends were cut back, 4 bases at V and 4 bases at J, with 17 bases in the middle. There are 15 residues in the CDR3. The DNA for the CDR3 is TGCAGCGTTGCGGGGCTGGCAGCCTCTTACAATGAGCAGTTCTTC. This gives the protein CSVAGLAASYNEQFF.

The CDR3 nucleotides are TGCGCCAGCAGCACGGGAACGGGGGCCTCCTACGAGCAGTACTTC. Protein sequence: CASSTGTGASYEQYF. V is TRBV5-1 and J is TRBJ2-7; TRBD1 or TRBD2 may be the D gene (6 bases each). This CDR3 is built from 15 residues. Trimming removed 4 bases at V and 0 bases at J, with 14 bases between. Germline V gene data show CDR1 as SGHRS and CDR2 as YFSETQ.

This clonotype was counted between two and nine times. The CDR3 nucleotides are TGTGCCAGCAGCTCTGGACTAGTGAGCACAGATACGCAGTATTTT. Its protein is CASSSGLVSTDTQYF. The chain combines TRBV7-2 with TRBJ2-3; 7 nucleotides match TRBD2. The CDR3 totals 15 residues. Trimming took 4 bases from V and 0 from J; bases not matched to a gene: 4. CDR1 and CDR2 (germline): SGHTA, FQGNSA.

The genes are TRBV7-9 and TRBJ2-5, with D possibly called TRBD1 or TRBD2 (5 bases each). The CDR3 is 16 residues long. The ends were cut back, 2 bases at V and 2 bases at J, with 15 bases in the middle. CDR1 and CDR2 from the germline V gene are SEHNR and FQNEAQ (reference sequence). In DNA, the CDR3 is TGTGCCAGCAGCTTATGGCCGGGGCCAAAACAAGAGACCCAGTACTTC. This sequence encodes CASSLWPGPKQETQYF.

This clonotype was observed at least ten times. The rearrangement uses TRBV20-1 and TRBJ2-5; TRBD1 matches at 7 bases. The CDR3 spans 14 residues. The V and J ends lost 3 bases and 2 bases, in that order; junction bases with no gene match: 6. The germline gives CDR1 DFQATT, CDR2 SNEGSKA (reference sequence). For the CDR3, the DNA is TGCAGTGCTAGTCGGGACAGACCTCAAGAGACCCAGTACTTC. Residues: CSASRDRPQETQYF.

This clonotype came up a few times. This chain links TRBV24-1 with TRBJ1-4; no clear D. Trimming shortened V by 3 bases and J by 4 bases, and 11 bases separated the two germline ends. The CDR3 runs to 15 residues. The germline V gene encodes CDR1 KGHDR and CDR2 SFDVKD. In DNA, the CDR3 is TGTGCCACCAGTGATCCCGCGGGCGGTAATGAAAAACTGTTTTTT. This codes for CATSDPAGGNEKLFF.